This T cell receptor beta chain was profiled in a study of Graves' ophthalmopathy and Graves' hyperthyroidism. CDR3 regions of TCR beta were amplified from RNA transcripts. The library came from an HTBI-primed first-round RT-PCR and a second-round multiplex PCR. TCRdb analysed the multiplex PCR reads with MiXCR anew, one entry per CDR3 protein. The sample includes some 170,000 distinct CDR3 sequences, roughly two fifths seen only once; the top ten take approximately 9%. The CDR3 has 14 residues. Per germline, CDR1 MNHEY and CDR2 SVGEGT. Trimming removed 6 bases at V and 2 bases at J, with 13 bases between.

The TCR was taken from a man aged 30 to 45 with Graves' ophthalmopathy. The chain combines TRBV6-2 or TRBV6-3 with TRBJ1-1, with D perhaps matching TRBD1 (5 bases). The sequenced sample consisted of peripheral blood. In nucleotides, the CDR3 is TGTGCCAGCAGCTCCGGGACGGATAACACTGAAGCTTTCTTT. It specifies CASSSGTDNTEAFF.